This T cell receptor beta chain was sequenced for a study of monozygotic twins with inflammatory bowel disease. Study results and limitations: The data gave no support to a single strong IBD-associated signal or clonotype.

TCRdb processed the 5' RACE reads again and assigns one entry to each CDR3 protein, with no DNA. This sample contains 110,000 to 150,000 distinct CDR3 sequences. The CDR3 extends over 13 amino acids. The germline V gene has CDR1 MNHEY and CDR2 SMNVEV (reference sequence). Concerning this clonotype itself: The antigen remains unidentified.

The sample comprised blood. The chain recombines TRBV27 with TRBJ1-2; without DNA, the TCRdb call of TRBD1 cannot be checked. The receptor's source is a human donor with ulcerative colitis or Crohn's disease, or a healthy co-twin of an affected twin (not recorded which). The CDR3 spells CASSYGNGYGYTF.